This T cell receptor beta chain is drawn from a study of chemoradiotherapy in HPV16-positive cancers. The study, taken as a whole, reports: During treatment, candidate HPV-specific clones and E7-related motifs expanded in tumor. HPV-responsive T-cell expansion during chemoradiotherapy was linked to improved recurrence-free survival in HPV16-positive patients.

The table came from immunoSEQ multiplex PCR; TCRdb's copy has only in-frame clones and leaves some out. Of 9,000 to 15,000 clones detected, more than 70% appear once; the ten largest clones hold over 2%. V dropped 5 bases and J dropped 8; count of bases not matched to a gene: 11. CDR3 size: 16 residues. Germline CDR1 and CDR2: SGHTA and FQGTGA. With regard to this clone: What it binds is unknown.

Repertoires were sampled repeatedly during chemoradiotherapy. The clonotype originates from a human donor with HPV-associated anogenital cancer. The V and J genes are TRBV7-3 and TRBJ2-1; 11 nucleotides align to TRBD2. Sampling was conducted from a patient who underwent chemoradiotherapy. In DNA, the CDR3 is TGTGCCAGCAGCCCTCAAATAGCGGGGGGGCGGGATGAGCAGTTCTTC. Protein product: CASSPQIAGGRDEQFF.